Below, 7 T cell receptor beta chains from the same sample are listed, as sequenced in a study of cytomegalovirus exposure and HLA in healthy donors. The PCR made use of 60 Vbeta and 13 Jbeta primers. The method was immunoSEQ multiplex PCR; TCRdb's version includes in-frame clones alone and lacks a portion of them. The table lists around 72,000 clones, roughly 79% of them singletons, with approximately 5.8% in the top ten. The source material was PBMCs. All receptors come from a man aged 50-60 years in good health and CMV-seronegative.

The chain uses TRBV15 and TRBJ2-6; D possibly corresponds to TRBD1 (6 bases). CDR1 LNHNV and CDR2 YYDKDF come from the germline V gene (reference sequence). The CDR3 loop spans 15 amino acids. V lost 8 bases and J 3 bases, leaving 14 bases between the germline ends. The CDR3 sequence is CATGNRVFGANVLTF. DNA of the CDR3: TGTGCCACCGGGAACAGGGTGTTTGGGGCCAACGTCCTGACTTTC.

The CDR3 DNA is TGTGCCAGCAGCTTAGGACAGGGGGCAGGCTACGAGCAGTACTTC. Translated: CASSLGQGAGYEQYF. The chain employs TRBV7-6 and TRBJ2-7, with TRBD1 matching 10 bases. CDR3 length: 15 residues. V shed 1 base, J shed 3 bases, and the junction held 3 bases outside the gene matches. Per the germline V gene, CDR1 is SGHVS and CDR2 is FNYEAQ.

This chain links TRBV5-6 with TRBJ2-1, with 12 bases matching TRBD2. The CDR3 covers 18 residues. CDR1 is SGHDT and CDR2 is YYEEEE in the germline V gene. V was clipped by 4 bases and J by 5 bases; unmatched bases: 13. CDR3 sequence (DNA): TGTGCCAGCAGCGCCACAGATCGAGGACTAGCGGGAAACAATGAGCAGTTCTTC. Translating gives CASSATDRGLAGNNEQFF.

There are a few counts of this clone. The V and J genes are TRBV27 and TRBJ2-7; 9 bases match TRBD2. With 0 bases clipped from V and 3 bases from J, the junction kept 6 bases outside the gene matches. CDR1 is MNHEY and CDR2 is SMNVEV in the germline V gene (reference sequence). The CDR3 is made up of 16 amino acids. The CDR3 bases are TGTGCCAGCAGTTTATCCGTAGCGGGAGACCTCTACGAGCAGTACTTC. Protein product: CASSLSVAGDLYEQYF.

The rearrangement links TRBV2 to TRBJ2-2; TRBD1 agrees at 7 bases. After removal of 6 bases from V and 1 base from J, the junction contained 2 bases not matched to a gene. CDR1 is SNHLY, CDR2 FYNNEI, per germline. There are 14 residues in the CDR3. This chain's CDR3 is CASRGQMNTGELFF. The CDR3 nucleotides read TGTGCCAGCAGGGGACAGATGAACACCGGGGAGCTGTTTTTT.

The V call is TRBV6-6, the J call TRBJ2-5; 7 bases align to TRBD2. Unmatched junction bases numbered 4, after V lost 2 bases and J lost 4 bases. Germline V gene sequence: CDR1 MNHNY, CDR2 SVGAGI (reference sequence). The CDR3 is 14 residues long. The CDR3 loop reads CASSYGASGETQYF. The CDR3 DNA follows: TGTGCCAGCAGTTACGGGGCTAGCGGAGAGACCCAGTACTTC.

The J gene is TRBJ1-5, the V gene TRBV4-1; a possible D gene is TRBD1 (6 bases). Germline V gives CDR1 MGHRA, CDR2 YSYEKL. V dropped 3 bases and J dropped 3 bases, with 18 bases sitting between them. The CDR3 covers 17 residues. The CDR3 sequence: CASSQKAKQGVNQPQHF. The CDR3 DNA is TGCGCCAGCAGCCAGAAGGCCAAACAGGGAGTCAATCAGCCCCAGCATTTT.